This entry describes one T cell receptor beta chain. The sample is drawn from a study of blood T cell repertoires in COVID-19. Study-level background: T cells, B-cell-depleted T cells, or PBMCs supplied cDNA or gDNA.

Method: immunoSEQ multiplex PCR; TCRdb's copy keeps in-frame clones and lacks some. The table includes around 70,000 clones, more than 85% detected once. CDR1 is SGHRS, CDR2 YFSETQ, per germline. This CDR3 contains 15 residues. Germline trimming cut 0 bases from V and 7 bases from J; bases unmatched to any gene: 6. The receptor was isolated from a man aged 55 to 70 with acute or convalescent COVID-19. V gene TRBV5-1 combines with J gene TRBJ2-1; TRBD1 matches at 8 bases. The sample was peripheral blood. CDR3 sequence (DNA): TGCGCCAGCAGCTTGGTTCGAAGACAGGGGAATGAGCAGTTCTTC. The encoded protein is CASSLVRRQGNEQFF.